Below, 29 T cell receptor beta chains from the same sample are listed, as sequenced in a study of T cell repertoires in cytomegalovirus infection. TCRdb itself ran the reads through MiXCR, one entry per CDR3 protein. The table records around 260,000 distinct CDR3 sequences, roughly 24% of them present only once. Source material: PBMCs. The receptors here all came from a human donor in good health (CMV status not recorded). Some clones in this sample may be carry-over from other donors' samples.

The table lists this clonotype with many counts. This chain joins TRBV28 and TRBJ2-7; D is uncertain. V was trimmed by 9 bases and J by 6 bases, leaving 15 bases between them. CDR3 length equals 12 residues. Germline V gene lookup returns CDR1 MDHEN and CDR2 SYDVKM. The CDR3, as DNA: TGTGCCAGTCGACTGGCGACGGGCGAGCAGTACTTC. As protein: CASRLATGEQYF. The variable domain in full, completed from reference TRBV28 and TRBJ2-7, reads DVKVTQSSRYLVKRTGEKVFLECVQDMDHENMFWYRQDPGLGLRLIYFSYDVKMKEKGDIPEGYSVSREKKERFSLILESASTNQTSMYLCASRLATGEQYFGPGTRLTVT.

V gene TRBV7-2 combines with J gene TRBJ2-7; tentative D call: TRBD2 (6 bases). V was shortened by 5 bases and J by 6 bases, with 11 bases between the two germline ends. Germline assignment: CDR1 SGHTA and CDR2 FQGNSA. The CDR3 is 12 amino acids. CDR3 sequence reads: CASSRPGGEQYF. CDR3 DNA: TGTGCCAGCAGCAGGCCCGGGGGCGAGCAGTACTTC.

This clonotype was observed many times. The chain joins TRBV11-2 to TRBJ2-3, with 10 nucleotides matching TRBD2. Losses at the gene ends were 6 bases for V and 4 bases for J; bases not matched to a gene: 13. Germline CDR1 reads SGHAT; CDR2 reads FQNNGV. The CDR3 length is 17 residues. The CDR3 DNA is TGTGCCAGCAGGTCGGGTGGACTAGCGGCTGGAGCAGATACGCAGTATTTT. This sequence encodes CASRSGGLAAGADTQYF.

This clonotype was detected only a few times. The CDR3 coding sequence is TGTGCCAGCAGCTTGTCGGGGGATGACCTAACGAAGCAGTACTTC. Protein: CASSLSGDDLTKQYF. V is TRBV5-4 and J is TRBJ2-7; TRBD2 might be the D (6 bases). V gave up 1 base and J gave up 8 bases, with 19 bases separating them. Germline lookup yields CDR1 SGHNT and CDR2 YYREEE (reference sequence). This CDR3 region has 15 residues. The full variable domain, its missing parts supplied by reference TRBV5-4 and TRBJ2-7, is ETGVTQSPTHLIKTRGQQVTLRCSSQSGHNTVSWYQQALGQGPQFIFQYYREEENGRGNFPPRFSGLQFPNYSSELNVNALELDDSALYLCASSLSGDDLTKQYFGPGTRLTVT.

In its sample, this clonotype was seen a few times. For the CDR3, the DNA is TGCGCCAGCAGTCAAAGGGGTGGCGGCAACTCTGGAAACACCATATATTTT. Amino acids: CASSQRGGGNSGNTIYF. The chain couples TRBV23-1 to TRBJ1-3; TRBD1 is a possible D gene (5 bases). TRBV23-1 is reported as an ORF; its role is uncertain. Trimming cost V 2 bases and J 0 bases, with 14 bases left between them. This CDR3 comprises 17 residues.

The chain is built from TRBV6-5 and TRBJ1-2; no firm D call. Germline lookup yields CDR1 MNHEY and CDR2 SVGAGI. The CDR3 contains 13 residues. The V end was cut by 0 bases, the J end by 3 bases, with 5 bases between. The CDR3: CASSYSGDYGYTF. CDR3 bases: TGTGCCAGCAGTTACTCCGGGGACTATGGCTACACCTTC.

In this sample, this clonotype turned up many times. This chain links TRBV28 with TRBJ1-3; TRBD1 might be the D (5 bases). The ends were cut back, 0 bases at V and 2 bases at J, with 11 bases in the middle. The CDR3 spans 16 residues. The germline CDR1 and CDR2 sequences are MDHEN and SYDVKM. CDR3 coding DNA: TGTGCCAGCAGTTTATGGGTCAGGGCTGCTGGAAACACCATATATTTT. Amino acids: CASSLWVRAAGNTIYF.

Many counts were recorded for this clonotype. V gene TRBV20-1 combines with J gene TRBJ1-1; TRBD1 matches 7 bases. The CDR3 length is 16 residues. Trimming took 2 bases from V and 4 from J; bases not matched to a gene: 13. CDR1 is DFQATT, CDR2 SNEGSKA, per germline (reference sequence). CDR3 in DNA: TGCAGTGCTAGATCACAGGGGATGGTTGTATTCACTGAAGCTTTCTTT. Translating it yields CSARSQGMVVFTEAFF.

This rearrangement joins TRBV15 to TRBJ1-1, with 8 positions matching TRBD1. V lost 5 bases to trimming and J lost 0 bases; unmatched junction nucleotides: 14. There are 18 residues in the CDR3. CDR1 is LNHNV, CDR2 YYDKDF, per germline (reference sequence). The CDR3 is CATSARSRQGQVNTEAFF. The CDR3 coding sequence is TGTGCCACCAGCGCCCGCTCAAGACAGGGGCAAGTGAACACTGAAGCTTTCTTT.

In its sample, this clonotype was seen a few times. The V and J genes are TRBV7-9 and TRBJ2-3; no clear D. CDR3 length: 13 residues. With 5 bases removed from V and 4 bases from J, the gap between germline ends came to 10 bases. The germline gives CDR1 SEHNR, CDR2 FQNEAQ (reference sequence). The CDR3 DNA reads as TGTGCCAGCAGCCCAGGATGGTCAGATACGCAGTATTTT. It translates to CASSPGWSDTQYF.

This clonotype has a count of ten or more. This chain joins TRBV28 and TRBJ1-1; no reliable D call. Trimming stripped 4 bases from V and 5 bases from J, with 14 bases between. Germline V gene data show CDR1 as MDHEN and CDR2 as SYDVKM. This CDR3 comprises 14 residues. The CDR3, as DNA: TGTGCCAGCAGTTCTAATCCGGGAATAACTGAAGCTTTCTTT. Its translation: CASSSNPGITEAFF.

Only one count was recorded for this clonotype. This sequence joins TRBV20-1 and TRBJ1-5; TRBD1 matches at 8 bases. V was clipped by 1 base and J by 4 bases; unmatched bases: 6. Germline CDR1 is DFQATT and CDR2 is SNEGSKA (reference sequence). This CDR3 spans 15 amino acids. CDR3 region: CSARGAGGFNQPQHF. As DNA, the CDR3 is TGCAGTGCTAGAGGGGCAGGGGGCTTTAATCAGCCCCAGCATTTT.

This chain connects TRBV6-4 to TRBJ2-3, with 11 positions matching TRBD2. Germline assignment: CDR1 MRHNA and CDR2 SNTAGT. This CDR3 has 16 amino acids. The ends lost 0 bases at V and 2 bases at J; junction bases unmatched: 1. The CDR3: CASSDSLAGDTDTQYF. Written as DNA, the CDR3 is TGTGCCAGCAGTGACTCACTAGCGGGGGACACAGATACGCAGTATTTT.

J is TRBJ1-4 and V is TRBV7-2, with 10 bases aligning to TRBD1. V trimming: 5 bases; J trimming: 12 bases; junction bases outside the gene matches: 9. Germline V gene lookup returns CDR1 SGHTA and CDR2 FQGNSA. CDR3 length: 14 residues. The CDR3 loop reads CASSRPGTGAELFF. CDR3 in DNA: TGTGCCAGCAGCCGTCCCGGGACAGGGGCGGAACTGTTTTTT.

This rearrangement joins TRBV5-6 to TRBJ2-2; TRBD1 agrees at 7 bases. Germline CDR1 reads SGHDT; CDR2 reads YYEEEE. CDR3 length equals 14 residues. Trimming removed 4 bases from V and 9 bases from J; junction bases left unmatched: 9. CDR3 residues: CASSLGTGARELFF. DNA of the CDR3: TGTGCCAGCAGCCTGGGAACAGGGGCAAGGGAGCTGTTTTTT.

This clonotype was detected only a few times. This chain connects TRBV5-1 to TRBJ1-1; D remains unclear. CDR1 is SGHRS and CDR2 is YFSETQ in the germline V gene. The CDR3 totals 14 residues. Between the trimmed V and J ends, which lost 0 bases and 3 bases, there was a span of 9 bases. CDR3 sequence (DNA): TGCGCCAGCAGCTTGGTTAAAGGTGACACTGAAGCTTTCTTT. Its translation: CASSLVKGDTEAFF. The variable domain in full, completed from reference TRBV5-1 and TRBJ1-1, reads KAGVTQTPRYLIKTRGQQVTLSCSPISGHRSVSWYQQTPGQGLQFLFEYFSETQRNKGNFPGRFSGRQFSNSRSEMNVSTLELGDSALYLCASSLVKGDTEAFFGQGTRLTVV.

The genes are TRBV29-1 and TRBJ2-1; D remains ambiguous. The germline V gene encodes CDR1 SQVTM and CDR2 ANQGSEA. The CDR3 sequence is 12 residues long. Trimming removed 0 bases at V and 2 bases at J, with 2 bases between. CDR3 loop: CSVEETYNEQFF. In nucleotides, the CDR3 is TGCAGCGTTGAAGAGACCTACAATGAGCAGTTCTTC.

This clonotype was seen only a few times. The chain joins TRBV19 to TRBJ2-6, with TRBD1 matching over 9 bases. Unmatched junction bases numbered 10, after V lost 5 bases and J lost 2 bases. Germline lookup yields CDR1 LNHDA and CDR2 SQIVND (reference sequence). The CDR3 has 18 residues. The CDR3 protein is CASSPHRDRVAGANVLTF. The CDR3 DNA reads TGTGCCAGTAGTCCTCACCGGGACAGGGTGGCTGGGGCCAACGTCCTGACTTTC.

The CDR3 is CSARYPTSPSYEQYF. CDR3 DNA: TGCAGTGCTCGTTACCCGACTAGTCCTTCCTACGAGCAGTACTTC. The gene calls are TRBV20-1 and TRBJ2-7; TRBD2 might be the D (6 bases). Trimming pared 5 bases from V and 1 base from J, leaving 18 bases between. The CDR3 loop spans 15 amino acids. The germline CDR1 and CDR2 sequences are DFQATT and SNEGSKA (reference sequence).

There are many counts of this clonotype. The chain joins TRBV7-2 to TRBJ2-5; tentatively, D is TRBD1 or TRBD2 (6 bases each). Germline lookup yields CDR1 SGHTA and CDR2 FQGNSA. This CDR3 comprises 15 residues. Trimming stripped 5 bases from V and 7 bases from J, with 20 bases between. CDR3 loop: CASSTRGSGGLTQYF. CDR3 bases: TGTGCCAGCAGCACCAGGGGTAGCGGCGGATTGACCCAGTACTTC.

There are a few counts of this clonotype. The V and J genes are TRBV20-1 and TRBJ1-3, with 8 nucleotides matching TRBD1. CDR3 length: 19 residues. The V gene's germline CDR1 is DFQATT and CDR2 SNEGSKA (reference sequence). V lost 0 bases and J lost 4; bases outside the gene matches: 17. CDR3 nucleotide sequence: TGCAGTGCTAGAGATGCGTCAGGGGGCTTCGGTGCGGGAGGAAACACCATATATTTT. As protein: CSARDASGGFGAGGNTIYF.

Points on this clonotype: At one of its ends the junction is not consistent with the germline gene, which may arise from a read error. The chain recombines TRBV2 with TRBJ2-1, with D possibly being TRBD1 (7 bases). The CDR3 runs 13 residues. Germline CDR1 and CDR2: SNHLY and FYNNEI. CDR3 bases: TGTGCCAGCGGAGGGGGCCTCTACAATGAGCAGTCCTTC. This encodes CASGGGLYNEQSF.

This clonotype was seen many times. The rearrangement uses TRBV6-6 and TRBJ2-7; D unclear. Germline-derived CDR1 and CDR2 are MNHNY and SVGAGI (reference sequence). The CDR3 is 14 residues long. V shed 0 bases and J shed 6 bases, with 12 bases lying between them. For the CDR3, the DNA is TGTGCCAGCAGTTACTCGCTAAATTCGGGCGAGCAGTACTTC. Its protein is CASSYSLNSGEQYF.

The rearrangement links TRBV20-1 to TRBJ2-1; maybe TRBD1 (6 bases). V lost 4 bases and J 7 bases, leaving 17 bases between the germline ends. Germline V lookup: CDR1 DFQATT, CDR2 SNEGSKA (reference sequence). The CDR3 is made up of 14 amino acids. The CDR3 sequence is CSAISGHGPNEQFF. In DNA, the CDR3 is TGCAGTGCTATTTCGGGACACGGACCAAATGAGCAGTTCTTC.

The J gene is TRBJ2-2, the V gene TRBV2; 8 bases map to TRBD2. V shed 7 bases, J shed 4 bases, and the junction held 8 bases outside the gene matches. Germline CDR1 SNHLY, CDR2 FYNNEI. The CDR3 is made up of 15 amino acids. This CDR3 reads CASKTTGTSTGELFF. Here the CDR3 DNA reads TGTGCCAGCAAAACTACCGGGACTAGCACCGGGGAGCTGTTTTTT.

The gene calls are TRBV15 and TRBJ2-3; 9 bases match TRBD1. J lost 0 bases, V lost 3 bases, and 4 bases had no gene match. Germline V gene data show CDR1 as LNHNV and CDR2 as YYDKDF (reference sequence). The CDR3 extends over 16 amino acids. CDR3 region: CATSSAGTGSTDTQYF. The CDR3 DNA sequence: TGTGCCACCAGCAGCGCCGGGACAGGGAGCACAGATACGCAGTATTTT.

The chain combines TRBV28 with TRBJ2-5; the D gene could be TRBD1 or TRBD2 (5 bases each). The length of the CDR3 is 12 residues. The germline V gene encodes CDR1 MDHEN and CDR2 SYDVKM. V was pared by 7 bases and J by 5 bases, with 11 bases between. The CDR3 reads CASIGDAETQYF. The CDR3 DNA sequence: TGTGCCAGCATTGGGGACGCGGAGACCCAGTACTTC.

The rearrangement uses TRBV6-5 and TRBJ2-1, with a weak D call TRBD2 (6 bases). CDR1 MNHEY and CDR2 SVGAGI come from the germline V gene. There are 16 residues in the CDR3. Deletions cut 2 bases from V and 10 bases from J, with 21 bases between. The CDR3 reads CASSYQVRGGTREQFF. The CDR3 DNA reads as TGTGCCAGCAGTTACCAGGTTCGGGGTGGGACTCGGGAGCAGTTCTTC.

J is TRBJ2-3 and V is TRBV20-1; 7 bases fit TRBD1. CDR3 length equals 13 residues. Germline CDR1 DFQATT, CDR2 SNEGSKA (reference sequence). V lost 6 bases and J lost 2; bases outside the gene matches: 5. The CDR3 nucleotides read TGCAGTGCAAGGACAGGTCCCACAGATACGCAGTATTTT. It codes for CSARTGPTDTQYF.